This T cell receptor beta chain was profiled in a study of CD8 T cells in acute hepatitis C reinfection. Study-wide context: CD8+ T cells recognizing the HCV NS3-1073 epitope were profiled acutely and after viral clearance.

About this clone itself: What it recognizes is unknown.

Assay: immunoSEQ multiplex PCR; the TCRdb copy retains only in-frame clones and omits some. The table lists about 38,000 clones, approximately 87% of them singletons, with more than 0.4% in the top ten. Study-wide points: No group differed significantly in the high NS3-1073 repertoire diversity. All groups preferentially used TRBV04 and TRBV06, which was not due to overrepresentation in the naive pool. Alphabeta pairing of public clonotypes could not be determined from bulk TCRbeta data.

In germline, CDR1 is SGDLS, CDR2 YYNGEE. This CDR3 is 11 amino acids long. The V end lost 0 bases, the J end lost 8 bases, and 3 bases lay between the germline ends. The time point here: naive CD8 control sorted from an acute-time-point sample. Sequenced material: naive CD8+ T cells from PBMCs. The source is a man aged 25 to 45 with chronic hepatitis C. The chain has TRBV9 and TRBJ2-1; unclear D gene. The CDR3 DNA is TGTGCCAGCAGCGTAGCGTATGAGCAGTTCTTC. Translated, it gives CASSVAYEQFF.